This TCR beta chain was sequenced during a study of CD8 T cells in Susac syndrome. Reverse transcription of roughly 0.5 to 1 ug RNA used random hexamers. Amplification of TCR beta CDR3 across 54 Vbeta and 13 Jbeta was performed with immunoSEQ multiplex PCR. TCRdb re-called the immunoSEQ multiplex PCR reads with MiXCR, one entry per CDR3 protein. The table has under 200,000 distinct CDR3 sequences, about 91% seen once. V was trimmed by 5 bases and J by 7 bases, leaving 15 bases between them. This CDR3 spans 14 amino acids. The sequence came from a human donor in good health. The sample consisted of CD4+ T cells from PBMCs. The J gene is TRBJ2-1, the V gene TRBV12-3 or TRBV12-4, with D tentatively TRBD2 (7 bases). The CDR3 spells CASSTRGAGNEQFF. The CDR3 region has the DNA TGTGCCAGCAGTACCCGGGGGGCGGGGAATGAGCAGTTCTTC.